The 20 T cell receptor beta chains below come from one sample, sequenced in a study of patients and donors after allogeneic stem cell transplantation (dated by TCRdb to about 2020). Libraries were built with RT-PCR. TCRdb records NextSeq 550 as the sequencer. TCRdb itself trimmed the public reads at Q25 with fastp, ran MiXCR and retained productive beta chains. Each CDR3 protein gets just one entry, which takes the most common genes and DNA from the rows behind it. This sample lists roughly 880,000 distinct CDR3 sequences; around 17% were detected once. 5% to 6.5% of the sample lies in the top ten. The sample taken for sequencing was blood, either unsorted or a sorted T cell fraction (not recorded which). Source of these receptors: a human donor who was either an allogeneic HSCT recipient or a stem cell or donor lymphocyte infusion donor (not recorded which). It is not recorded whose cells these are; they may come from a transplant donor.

The DNA for the CDR3 is TGCAGTGCTCGCCACGGGACAGCCAAAAACATTCAGTACTTC. It codes for CSARHGTAKNIQYF. V is TRBV20-1 and J is TRBJ2-4, with D perhaps given as TRBD1 or TRBD2 (5 bases each). Germline V CDR1 and CDR2: DFQATT, SNEGSKA (reference sequence). The CDR3 covers 14 residues. Trimming removed 5 bases from V and 0 bases from J, with 11 bases in between.

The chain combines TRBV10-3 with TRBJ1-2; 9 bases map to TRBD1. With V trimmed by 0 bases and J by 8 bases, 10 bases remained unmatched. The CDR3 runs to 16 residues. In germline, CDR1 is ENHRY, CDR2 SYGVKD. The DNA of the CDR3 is TGTGCCATCAGTGAGTCGGGGCTACAGGGGGCGAAGGGCTACACCTTC. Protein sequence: CAISESGLQGAKGYTF.

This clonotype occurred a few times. The chain's CDR3 is CSASYEGQTNQPQHF. CDR3 nucleotide sequence: TGCAGTGCTAGTTATGAGGGGCAGACAAATCAGCCCCAGCATTTT. The chain couples TRBV20-1 to TRBJ1-5; D might be TRBD1 (5 bases). The V gene lost 3 bases and the J gene lost 4 bases, with 16 bases spanning the gap. Germline V gene sequence: CDR1 DFQATT, CDR2 SNEGSKA (reference sequence). This CDR3 comprises 15 residues.

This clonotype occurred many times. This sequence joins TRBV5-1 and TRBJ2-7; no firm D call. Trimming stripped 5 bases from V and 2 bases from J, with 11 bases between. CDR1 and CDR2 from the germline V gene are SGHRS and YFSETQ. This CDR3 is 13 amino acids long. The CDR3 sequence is CASSPANPYEQYF. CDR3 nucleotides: TGCGCCAGCAGTCCTGCTAACCCCTACGAGCAGTACTTC.

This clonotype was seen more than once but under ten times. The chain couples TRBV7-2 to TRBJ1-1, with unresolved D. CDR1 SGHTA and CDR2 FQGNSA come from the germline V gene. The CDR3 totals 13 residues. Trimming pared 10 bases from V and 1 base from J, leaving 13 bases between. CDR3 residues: CATSHTGNTEAFF. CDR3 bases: TGTGCCACCTCACACACGGGGAACACTGAAGCTTTCTTT.

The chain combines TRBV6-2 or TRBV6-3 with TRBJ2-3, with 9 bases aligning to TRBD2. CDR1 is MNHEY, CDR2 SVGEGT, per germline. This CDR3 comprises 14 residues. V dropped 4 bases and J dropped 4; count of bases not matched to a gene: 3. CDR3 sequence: CASSSGLAPDTQYF. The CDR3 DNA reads TGTGCCAGCAGTTCGGGACTAGCTCCAGATACGCAGTATTTT.

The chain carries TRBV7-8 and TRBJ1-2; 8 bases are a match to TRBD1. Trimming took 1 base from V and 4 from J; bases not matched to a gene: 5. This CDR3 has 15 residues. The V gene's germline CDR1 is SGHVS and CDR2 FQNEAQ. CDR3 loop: CASSLETGVPYGYTF. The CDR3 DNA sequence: TGTGCCAGCAGCTTAGAGACAGGGGTTCCCTATGGCTACACCTTC. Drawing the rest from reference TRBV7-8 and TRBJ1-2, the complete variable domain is GAGVSQSPRYKVAKRGQDVALRCDPISGHVSLFWYQQALGQGPEFLTYFQNEAQLDKSGLPSDRFFAERPEGSVSTLKIQRTQQEDSAVYLCASSLETGVPYGYTFGSGTRLTVV.

DNA for the CDR3: TGCAGTGCTCCCCTTGGGATAGCGGATACCTACGAGCAGTACTTC. Translated: CSAPLGIADTYEQYF. The rearrangement joins TRBV20-1 to TRBJ2-7; a weak D match, TRBD2 (6 bases). Trimming left V 5 bases short and J 2 bases short, with 19 bases between. The CDR3 is 15 residues long. Per germline, CDR1 DFQATT and CDR2 SNEGSKA (reference sequence).

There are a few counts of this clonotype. As DNA, the CDR3 is TGTGCCACCTCAGGGGGGCCAGGCAATGAGCAGTTCTTC. This translates into CATSGGPGNEQFF. This chain links TRBV15 with TRBJ2-1; maybe TRBD1 (7 bases). There are 13 residues in the CDR3. CDR1 and CDR2 (germline): LNHNV, YYDKDF (reference sequence). V lost 8 bases, J lost 6 bases, and 14 bases lay in between.

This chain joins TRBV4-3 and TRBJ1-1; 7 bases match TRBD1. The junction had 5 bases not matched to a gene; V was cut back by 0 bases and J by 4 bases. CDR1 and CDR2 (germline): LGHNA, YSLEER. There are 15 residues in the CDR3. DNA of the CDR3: TGCGCCAGCAGCCAAGAAAGATGGACAGGCACTGAAGCTTTCTTT. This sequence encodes CASSQERWTGTEAFF.

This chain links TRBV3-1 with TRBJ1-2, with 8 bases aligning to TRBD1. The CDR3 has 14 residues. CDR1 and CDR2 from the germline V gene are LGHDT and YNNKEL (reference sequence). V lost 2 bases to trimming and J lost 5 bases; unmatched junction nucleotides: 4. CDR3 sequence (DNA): TGTGCCAGCAGCCAATGGGGACAGGTGTATGGCTACACCTTC. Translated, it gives CASSQWGQVYGYTF.

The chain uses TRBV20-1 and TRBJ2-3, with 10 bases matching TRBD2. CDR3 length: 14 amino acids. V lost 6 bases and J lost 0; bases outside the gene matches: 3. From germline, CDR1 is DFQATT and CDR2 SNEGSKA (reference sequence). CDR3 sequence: CSAQTSGSTDTQYF. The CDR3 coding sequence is TGCAGTGCCCAGACTAGCGGGAGCACAGATACGCAGTATTTT.

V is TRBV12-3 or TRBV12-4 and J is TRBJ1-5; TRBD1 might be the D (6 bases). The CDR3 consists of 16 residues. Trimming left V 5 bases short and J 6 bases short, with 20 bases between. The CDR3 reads CASSTFEGVGSQPQHF. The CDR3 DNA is TGTGCCAGCAGTACCTTTGAGGGGGTGGGTAGTCAGCCCCAGCATTTT.

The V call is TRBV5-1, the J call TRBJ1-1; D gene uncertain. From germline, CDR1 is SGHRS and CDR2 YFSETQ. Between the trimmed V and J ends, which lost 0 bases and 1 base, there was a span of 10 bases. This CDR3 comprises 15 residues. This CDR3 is CASSLAGKPNTEAFF. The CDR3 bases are TGCGCCAGCAGCTTGGCGGGAAAGCCGAACACTGAAGCTTTCTTT.

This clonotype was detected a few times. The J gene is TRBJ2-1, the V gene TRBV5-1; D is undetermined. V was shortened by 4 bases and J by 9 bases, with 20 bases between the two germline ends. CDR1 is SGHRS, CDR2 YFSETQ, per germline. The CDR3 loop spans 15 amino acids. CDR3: CASSPAATSMGEQFF. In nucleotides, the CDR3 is TGCGCCAGCAGCCCCGCGGCGACTTCGATGGGTGAGCAGTTCTTC.

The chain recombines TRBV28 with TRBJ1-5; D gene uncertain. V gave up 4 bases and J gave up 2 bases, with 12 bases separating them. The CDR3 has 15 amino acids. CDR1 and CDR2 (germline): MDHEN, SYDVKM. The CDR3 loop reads CASSSPGVGNQPQHF. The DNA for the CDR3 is TGTGCCAGCAGTTCTCCCGGCGTCGGCAATCAGCCCCAGCATTTT.

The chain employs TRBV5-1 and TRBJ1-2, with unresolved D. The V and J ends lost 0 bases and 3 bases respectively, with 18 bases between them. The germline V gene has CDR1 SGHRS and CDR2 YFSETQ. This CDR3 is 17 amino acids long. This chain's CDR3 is CASSLGRVAPRDYGYTF. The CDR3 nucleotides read TGCGCCAGCAGCTTGGGTCGGGTCGCCCCCCGGGACTATGGCTACACCTTC.

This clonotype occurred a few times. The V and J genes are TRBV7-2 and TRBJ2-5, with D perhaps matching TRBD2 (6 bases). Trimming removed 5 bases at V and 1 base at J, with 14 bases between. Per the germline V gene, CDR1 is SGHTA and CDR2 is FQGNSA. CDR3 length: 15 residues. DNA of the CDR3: TGTGCCAGCAGCGCCCGGAGAGCGGGCCAAGAGACCCAGTACTTC. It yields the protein CASSARRAGQETQYF. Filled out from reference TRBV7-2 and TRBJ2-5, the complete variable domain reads GAGVSQSPSNKVTEKGKDVELRCDPISGHTALYWYRQSLGQGLEFLIYFQGNSAPDKSGLPSDRFSAERTGGSVSTLTIQRTQQEDSAVYLCASSARRAGQETQYFGPGTRLLVL.

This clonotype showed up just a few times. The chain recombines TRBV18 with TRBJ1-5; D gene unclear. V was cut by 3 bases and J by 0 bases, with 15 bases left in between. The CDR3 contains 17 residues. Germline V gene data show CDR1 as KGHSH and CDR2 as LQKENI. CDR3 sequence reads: CASSPAAILDSNQPQHF. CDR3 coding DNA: TGTGCCAGCTCACCGGCCGCCATACTCGATAGCAATCAGCCCCAGCATTTT.

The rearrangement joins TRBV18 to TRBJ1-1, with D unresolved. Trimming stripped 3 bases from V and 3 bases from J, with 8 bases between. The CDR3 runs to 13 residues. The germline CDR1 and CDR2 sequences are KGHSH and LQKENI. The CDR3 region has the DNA TGTGCCAGCTCACCTCAGGTCGACACTGAAGCTTTCTTT. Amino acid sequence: CASSPQVDTEAFF.